The clone carrying this T cell receptor (beta chain) was seen more than once but under ten times. Its specificity is not known. TRB rearrangements spanning V, D and J were amplified using mixed TRB-A/B primers. TCRdb reprocessed the multiplex PCR reads via MiXCR and lists one record per CDR3 protein. The data contain roughly 8,000 distinct CDR3 sequences, around 40% of them singletons. This record comes from a study of T cell repertoires in aging, cancer and after chemotherapy. Study overall: The full dataset contained around 10 million TCR reads.

The V end was cut by 3 bases, the J end by 1 base, with 6 bases between. Looked up from germline, CDR1 is MNHEY and CDR2 is SVGAGI. This CDR3 has 13 residues. Peripheral blood genomic DNA, not sorted cells or RNA, was the template. Regarding the study as a whole: Loss of evenness, beyond lost richness, contributed to age-related TCR diversity decline in cancer patients.

Sequencing was carried out using blood. This sequence joins TRBV6-5 and TRBJ1-1, with no clear D. The TCR sequence derives from a human donor in good health. The CDR3 nucleotides read TGTGCCAGCAGTTATTATGGGAACACTGAAGCTTTCTTT. This gives the protein CASSYYGNTEAFF.